These 29 T cell receptor beta chains were sequenced from one sample in a study of CD8+CD57+ T cells in acquired aplastic anemia. In patients chosen for sequencing, flow cytometry had shown CD8+CD57+ cell expansion. The use of genomic DNA as template underpinned the TCR beta VDJ and CDR3 profiling. TCRdb re-called the reads through MiXCR, storing one row per CDR3 protein. The data hold around 430,000 distinct CDR3 sequences, with roughly 34% observed a single time. The sequenced sample was sorted CD4+, CD8+, or CD8+CD57+ T cells (not recorded which) from PBMCs. The receptors were gathered from a human donor with aplastic anemia.

This clonotype was counted between two and nine times. V and J are TRBV9 and TRBJ1-6, with D perhaps TRBD1 (6 bases). The CDR3 runs 18 residues. CDR1 is SGDLS, CDR2 YYNGEE, per germline. V was clipped by 4 bases and J by 1 base, with 18 bases between them. The CDR3 sequence: CASSPLGARPSYNSPLHF. The DNA of the CDR3 is TGTGCCAGCAGCCCCCTGGGGGCCAGGCCATCCTATAATTCACCCCTCCACTTT.

Points on this clonotype: It is likely a read error, because the conserved phenylalanine at the end of the CDR3 is missing. The rearrangement links TRBV11-2 to TRBJ2-4; D is unclear. Trimming shortened V by 5 bases and J by 0 bases, and 14 bases separated the two germline ends. The CDR3 contains 16 residues. CDR1 and CDR2 (germline): SGHAT, FQNNGV. As DNA, the CDR3 is TGTGCCAGCAGCCACCAACCGATTCTAGCCAAAAACATTCAGTACTCC. Protein product: CASSHQPILAKNIQYS.

This clonotype turned up a few times. The chain is built from TRBV10-3 and TRBJ2-7; no definite D call. Germline CDR1 and CDR2: ENHRY and SYGVKD. CDR3 length: 12 amino acids. The V end lost 8 bases, the J end lost 3 bases, and 11 bases lay between the germline ends. This chain's CDR3 is CAILTDGYEQYF. The CDR3 nucleotides are TGTGCCATCCTCACGGACGGCTACGAGCAGTACTTC.

Comments on this clonotype: The CDR3 does not end in the conserved phenylalanine or tryptophan, so this is likely a read error. The V gene is TRBV12-3 or TRBV12-4, the J gene TRBJ1-6; D not certain. CDR3 length equals 16 residues. V was trimmed by 4 bases and J by 8 bases, leaving 18 bases between them. The CDR3: CASSSLFGTSDSPLHL. CDR3 DNA: TGTGCCAGCAGTTCCCTTTTCGGAACCTCCGATTCACCCCTCCACCTT.

This clonotype was detected ten times or more. The V and J genes are TRBV9 and TRBJ1-6; D remains unclear. The V end lost 0 bases, the J end lost 9 bases, and 10 bases lay between the germline ends. The CDR3 totals 14 residues. Germline V CDR1 and CDR2: SGDLS, YYNGEE. The CDR3 DNA reads as TGTGCCAGCAGCGTAGAGGGTGTTCGTTCACCCCTCCACTTT. It codes for CASSVEGVRSPLHF.

This clonotype was seen a handful of times. The chain combines TRBV20-1 with TRBJ1-3; possibly TRBD1 for D (5 bases). Deletions cut 6 bases from V and 0 bases from J, with 15 bases between. Germline V gene data show CDR1 as DFQATT and CDR2 as SNEGSKA (reference sequence). This CDR3 is built from 15 residues. CDR3 protein: CSASRGDLSGNTIYF. As DNA, the CDR3 is TGCAGTGCGAGTCGGGGGGACCTCTCTGGAAACACCATATATTTT.

As to this clonotype: Since a much larger clone is just one base distant, this may be a read error. The V and J genes are TRBV7-2 and TRBJ2-1, with D unresolved. V lost 4 bases and J 6 bases, leaving 4 bases between the germline ends. Per the germline V gene, CDR1 is SGHTA and CDR2 is FQGNSA. CDR3 length: 11 amino acids. CDR3 sequence reads: CASSYVNEQFF. CDR3 sequence (DNA): TGTGCCAGCAGCTACGTCAATGAGCAGTTCTTC. Full variable domain (missing parts from reference TRBV7-2 and TRBJ2-1): GAGVSQSPSNKVTEKGKDVELRCDPISGHTALYWYRQSLGQGLEFLIYFQGNSAPDKSGLPSDRFSAERTGGSVSTLTIQRTQQEDSAVYLCASSYVNEQFFGPGTRLTVL.

This clonotype turned up a few times. The genes are TRBV6-1 and TRBJ2-3, with a possible D match to TRBD2 (6 bases). The CDR3 is 14 residues long. Per the germline V gene, CDR1 is MNHNS and CDR2 is SASEGT. The germline V and J ends were trimmed by 6 bases and 7 bases, with 17 bases remaining between them. The CDR3 reads CASRSPGLLNTQYF. The CDR3 nucleotides are TGTGCCAGCAGGTCCCCGGGACTTCTGAATACGCAGTATTTT.

This rearrangement joins TRBV19 to TRBJ1-6, with TRBD1 identical over 8 bases. There are 13 residues in the CDR3. V dropped 6 bases and J dropped 8; count of bases not matched to a gene: 3. Germline values: CDR1 LNHDA, CDR2 SQIVND (reference sequence). CDR3 DNA: TGTGCCAGTAGCGGGACAGGTGATTCACCCCTCCACTTT. Protein: CASSGTGDSPLHF.

V and J are TRBV29-1 and TRBJ2-7, with 7 bases fitting TRBD2. CDR1 and CDR2 (germline): SQVTM, ANQGSEA. The CDR3 covers 14 residues. The V segment lost 3 bases and the J segment 7 bases; nucleotides outside the gene matches: 12. In DNA, the CDR3 is TGCAGCGTTGATCGGGCGGGAGCCTACAATGAGCAGTACTTC. Translated, it gives CSVDRAGAYNEQYF.

Points on this clonotype: The conserved final phenylalanine or tryptophan is absent from the CDR3, which likely points to a read error. This rearrangement joins TRBV15 to TRBJ2-7; weak D call: TRBD1 (5 bases). The CDR3 length is 15 residues. The V gene's germline CDR1 is LNHNV and CDR2 YYDKDF (reference sequence). CDR3 DNA: TGTGCCAGCAGCTTAGGGTCAGGGTGGTCCTACGAGCAGTACCTC. This codes for CASSLGSGWSYEQYL.

This clonotype has a count of ten or more. V gene TRBV7-8 combines with J gene TRBJ2-5; D not certain. Germline V CDR1 and CDR2: SGHVS, FQNEAQ. The CDR3 has 13 residues. The V gene lost 1 base and the J gene lost 1 base, with 4 bases spanning the gap. CDR3 loop: CASSLGAQETQYF. The DNA of the CDR3 is TGTGCCAGCAGCTTAGGGGCCCAAGAGACCCAGTACTTC.

This clonotype was found many times. V gene TRBV25-1 combines with J gene TRBJ1-5; D ambiguous. Germline values: CDR1 MGHDK, CDR2 SYGVNS. Trimming took off 1 base at V and 7 bases at J, with 11 bases between the two ends. The CDR3 is made up of 14 amino acids. In DNA, the CDR3 is TGTGCCAGCAGTGAATTTGGGGTAGGACAGCCCCAGCATTTT. As protein: CASSEFGVGQPQHF.

This clonotype was picked up many times. V is TRBV19 and J is TRBJ1-1; 8 bases fit TRBD1. The CDR3 has 14 residues. CDR1 is LNHDA, CDR2 SQIVND, per germline (reference sequence). J was trimmed by 4 bases and V by 6 bases; bases with no gene match: 7. CDR3 DNA sequence: TGTGCCAGTAGGCTACAGGGGGAAGCCACTGAAGCTTTCTTT. The encoded protein is CASRLQGEATEAFF.

As to this clonotype: A much larger clone differs from this one at a single base, so this may be a read error. The V and J genes are TRBV7-2 and TRBJ2-3; a possible D gene is TRBD2 (5 bases). Germline loops: CDR1 SGHTA, CDR2 FQGNSA. There are 13 residues in the CDR3. The CDR3 DNA reads TGTGCCAGCGGCTTAGCGACCCAGGATACGCAGTATTTT. Translated, it gives CASGLATQDTQYF.

This clonotype was counted once. A much more abundant neighbour one base away suggests this may be a read error. J is TRBJ1-2 and V is TRBV2; D gene ambiguous. The germline V gene encodes CDR1 SNHLY and CDR2 FYNNEI. The CDR3 covers 13 residues. The CDR3 DNA sequence: TGTGCCAGCAGCCAGCCGGACCGGTATGGCCACACCTTC. This gives the protein CASSQPDRYGHTF.

This clonotype was observed a few times. For the CDR3, the DNA is TGTGCCAGCAGCCCCGGGATCTCCAATCAGCCCCAGCATTTT. Protein: CASSPGISNQPQHF. The chain links TRBV9 to TRBJ1-5; D remains unclear. Trimming took off 4 bases at V and 3 bases at J, with 11 bases between the two ends. The CDR3 is 14 residues long. In germline, CDR1 is SGDLS, CDR2 YYNGEE.

V gene TRBV5-1 combines with J gene TRBJ1-2, with 11 bases identical to TRBD1. V lost 4 bases to trimming and J lost 6 bases; unmatched junction nucleotides: 14. In germline, CDR1 is SGHRS, CDR2 YFSETQ. This CDR3 region has 17 residues. CDR3 DNA: TGCGCCAGCAGCGGGGGGAACCGGGACAGGGGGAAAAATGGCTACACCTTC. Translation: CASSGGNRDRGKNGYTF.

This chain uses TRBV6-1 with TRBJ1-6; D remains unclear. Trimming took off 7 bases at V and 10 bases at J, with 23 bases between the two ends. Germline CDR1 MNHNS, CDR2 SASEGT. This CDR3 spans 16 amino acids. This CDR3 reads CASTPQSHPGLSPLHF. The DNA for the CDR3 is TGTGCCAGCACCCCCCAAAGTCACCCAGGACTATCACCCCTCCACTTT.

This clonotype was counted ten times or more. V and J are TRBV19 and TRBJ1-2; 7 bases fit TRBD1. CDR1 LNHDA and CDR2 SQIVND come from the germline V gene (reference sequence). V lost 9 bases and J lost 6; bases outside the gene matches: 10. The CDR3 runs to 13 residues. The CDR3 DNA follows: TGTGCCAGCAACCACAGGGGCCCGGATGGCTACACCTTC. This gives the protein CASNHRGPDGYTF.

In regard to this clonotype: A much bigger clone sits one base away, suggesting this may be a read error. The rearrangement uses TRBV24-1 and TRBJ2-1, with D possibly matching TRBD2 (6 bases). The germline gives CDR1 KGHDR, CDR2 SFDVKD. This CDR3 comprises 16 residues. Trimming removed 3 bases at V and 5 bases at J, with 16 bases between. The CDR3 DNA is TGTGCCACCAGTGATCCTCTTGGAGGGCCCCACAATGAGCAGTTCTTC. Its translation is CATSDPLGGPHNEQFF.

Concerning this clonotype itself: A read error may explain this, as a much larger clone is one base away. V and J are TRBV7-9 and TRBJ2-3; D not certain. Germline loops: CDR1 SEHNR, CDR2 FQNEAQ (reference sequence). The CDR3 consists of 10 residues. CDR3 in amino acids: CASSTDTRYF. The CDR3, as DNA: TGTGCCAGCAGCACAGATACGCGGTATTTT.

The chain couples TRBV7-8 to TRBJ1-6, with 7 bases identical to TRBD1. This CDR3 region has 14 residues. Germline V gives CDR1 SGHVS, CDR2 FQNEAQ. The V segment lost 5 bases and the J segment 11 bases; nucleotides outside the gene matches: 9. The chain's CDR3 is CASSPGTDNPPLHF. DNA for the CDR3: TGTGCCAGCAGCCCAGGGACAGACAATCCACCCCTCCACTTT.

The chain joins TRBV29-1 to TRBJ1-5; 8 nucleotides line up with TRBD1. CDR1 and CDR2 from the germline V gene are SQVTM and ANQGSEA. The length of the CDR3 is 14 residues. V trimming: 2 bases; J trimming: 3 bases; junction bases outside the gene matches: 3. CDR3 sequence (DNA): TGCAGCGTTGAACCGGGACAGGACAATCAGCCCCAGCATTTT. The encoded protein is CSVEPGQDNQPQHF.

This clonotype was counted a few times. This chain uses TRBV2 with TRBJ1-5; 10 nucleotides line up with TRBD1. CDR1 and CDR2 from the germline V gene are SNHLY and FYNNEI. The CDR3 is 14 amino acids. The V segment lost 6 bases and the J segment 7 bases; nucleotides outside the gene matches: 6. In nucleotides, the CDR3 is TGTGCCAGCAGCAAGGACAGGGGGATCCAGCCCCAGCATTTT. Protein product: CASSKDRGIQPQHF.

In this sample, this clonotype turned up a few times. Being one base from a much bigger clone, this may be a read error. The chain is built from TRBV15 and TRBJ1-3; a possible D gene is TRBD1 (5 bases). Germline assignment: CDR1 LNHNV and CDR2 YYDKDF (reference sequence). The CDR3 sequence is 13 residues long. Trimming left V 5 bases short and J 7 bases short, with 12 bases between. This CDR3 reads CATSGDLSNTIYF. CDR3 sequence (DNA): TGTGCCACCAGCGGGGACCTGTCGAACACCATATATTTT.

This rearrangement joins TRBV7-8 to TRBJ2-7, with TRBD2 identical over 8 bases. The CDR3 contains 15 residues. Germline trimming cut 5 bases from V and 4 bases from J; bases unmatched to any gene: 10. CDR1 and CDR2 from the germline V gene are SGHVS and FQNEAQ. The CDR3 spells CASSQAPGTSYEQYF. CDR3 DNA: TGTGCCAGCAGCCAAGCACCAGGGACTAGTTACGAGCAGTACTTC.

In its sample, this clonotype was seen a few times. The chain's CDR3 is CASSQAPLSSQYF. In DNA form, the CDR3 reads TGTGCCAGCAGCCAGGCCCCCTTGAGCTCCCAGTACTTC. The chain has TRBV3-1 and TRBJ2-7, with no clear D. V dropped 3 bases and J dropped 10 bases, with 16 bases sitting between them. This CDR3 contains 13 residues. Looked up from germline, CDR1 is LGHDT and CDR2 is YNNKEL (reference sequence).

The V call is TRBV29-1, the J call TRBJ2-7, with unresolved D. CDR3 size: 16 residues. From germline, CDR1 is SQVTM and CDR2 ANQGSEA. Trimming cost V 1 base and J 4 bases, with 20 bases left between them. The CDR3 DNA sequence: TGCAGCGTTGAAGGATATCGGTCGGCAGGAAATTACGAGCAGTACTTC. The encoded protein is CSVEGYRSAGNYEQYF.